This TCR beta chain was observed in a study of blood T cell repertoires in COVID-19. Across the study: The United States, Italy and Spain provided the acute and convalescent COVID-19 samples.

Per the authors' pipeline: Estimates of nucleated cell counts were drawn from the amplification of reference gene primers. The protocol was immunoSEQ multiplex PCR, while the TCRdb copy is restricted to in-frame clones and leaves out a portion. V and J calls and clone size are as listed in that table; D and trimming were resolved from the DNA. The data contain 200,000 to 250,000 clones, around 89% of them singletons. Trimming removed 4 bases at V and 0 bases at J, with 17 bases between. Germline values: CDR1 SGDLS, CDR2 YYNGEE. The CDR3 covers 17 residues. The chain couples TRBV9 to TRBJ2-1, with D possibly being TRBD2 (9 bases). The material sequenced was PBMCs or T cells enriched from blood (not recorded which). This TCR was recovered from a man in his thirties or forties who had recovered from COVID-19. Written as DNA, the CDR3 is TGTGCCAGCAGCCAGACTAGCGGACAGGGCTCCTACAATGAGCAGTTCTTC. This translates into CASSQTSGQGSYNEQFF.